Listed below are T cell receptor beta chains from one sample, sequenced in a study of CD8+ T cells in alopecia areata. Sequencing was performed with immunoSEQ multiplex PCR; in TCRdb, only in-frame clones are kept and a portion is missing. Here the sample spans 98,000 or so clones, approximately 66% being singletons. The source was CD8+ T cells sorted from blood, collected at week 4, from a patient treated with tofacitinib. These TCRs come from a human donor with alopecia areata. CDR3s include the opening cysteine and the closing phenylalanine or tryptophan. The D gene is left open where the match is weak.

>-|TRBV29-1|TRBJ1-1
CSVGVFPEAFF
>-|TRBV15|TRBJ1-3
CATSRGGVGNTIYF
>TRBD1|TRBV5-1|TRBJ2-7
CASSAGTGYSLNLDEQYF
>-|TRBV5-1|TRBJ2-7
CASFPGLYYEQYF
>-|TRBV2|TRBJ1-4
CASSDRGEVGEKLFF
>-|TRBV27|TRBJ1-5
CASSLRSRAANQPQHF
>-|TRBV30|TRBJ1-3
CAWGANSGNTIYF
>-|TRBV5-6|TRBJ2-1
CASSLQIASYNEQFF
>TRBD2|TRBV9|TRBJ2-5
CASSVSSGDQETQYF
>TRBD1|TRBV9|TRBJ2-1
CASSESNTGGYSYNEQFF
>TRBD1|TRBV4-3|TRBJ1-6
CASSQDGEGASPLHF
>TRBD2|TRBV6-5|TRBJ2-7
CASGLAGGDEQYF
>-|TRBV29-1|TRBJ2-2
CSVGGGEGYIGELFF
>TRBD2|TRBV9|TRBJ2-1
CASSGGLAATTSYNEQFF
>TRBD2|TRBV9|TRBJ2-5
CASTTSGRSGETQYF
>-|TRBV29-1|TRBJ2-7
CSVEGPIEQYF
>-|TRBV7-6|TRBJ2-2
CASSPETSGTGELFF
>-|TRBV7-2|TRBJ2-2
CASSLHWGELFF
>-|TRBV6-5|TRBJ1-5
CASKAYSNQPQHF
>-|TRBV11-2|TRBJ2-7
CASSLGQSYEQYF
>-|TRBV5-4|TRBJ2-2
CASSGDSNTGELFF
>TRBD1|TRBV27|TRBJ1-2
CASSWGRDRNYGYTF
>TRBD2|TRBV5-4|TRBJ2-5
CASSLDFGGGNQETQYF
>TRBD1|TRBV5-1|TRBJ2-7
CASADRGLYEQYF
>TRBD1|TRBV28|TRBJ2-7
CASSFRGPISYEQYF
>-|TRBV4-2|TRBJ2-7
CASSQEGTGARDEQYF
>TRBD1|TRBV13|TRBJ2-7
CASSLAGQGFYEQYF
>-|TRBV6-1|TRBJ1-3
CASSEAAASGNTIYF
>TRBD2|TRBV30|TRBJ2-5
CAWNKNGLAEETQYF
>TRBD1|TRBV15|TRBJ2-7
CATRSRPGQGSREQYF
>-|TRBV7-9|TRBJ2-3
CASSSRDQRGGDTQYF
>-|TRBV9|TRBJ2-3
CASSLADDTDTQYF
>-|TRBV5-1|TRBJ2-7
CASSGQRYEQYF
>-|TRBV7-9|TRBJ1-4
CASSFGGGEKLFF
>-|TRBV29-1|TRBJ2-1
CSVADAGYNEQFF